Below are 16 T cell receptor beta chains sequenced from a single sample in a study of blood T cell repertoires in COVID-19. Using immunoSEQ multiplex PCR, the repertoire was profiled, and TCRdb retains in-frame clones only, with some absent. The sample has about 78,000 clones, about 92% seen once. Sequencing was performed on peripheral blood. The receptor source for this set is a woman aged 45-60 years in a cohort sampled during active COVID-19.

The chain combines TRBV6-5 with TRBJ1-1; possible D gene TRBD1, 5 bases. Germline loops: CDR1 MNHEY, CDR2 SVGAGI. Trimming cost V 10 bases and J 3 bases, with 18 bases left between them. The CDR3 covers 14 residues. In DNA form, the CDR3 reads TGTGCCACCCGGTGGAGGGGCGGGGACACTGAAGCTTTCTTT. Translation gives CATRWRGGDTEAFF.

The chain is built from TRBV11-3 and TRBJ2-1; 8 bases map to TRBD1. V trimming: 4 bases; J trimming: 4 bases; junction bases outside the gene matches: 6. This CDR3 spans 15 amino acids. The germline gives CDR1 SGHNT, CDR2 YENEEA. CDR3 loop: CASSYGQGLYNEQFF. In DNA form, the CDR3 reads TGTGCCAGCAGCTACGGACAGGGCCTATACAATGAGCAGTTCTTC.

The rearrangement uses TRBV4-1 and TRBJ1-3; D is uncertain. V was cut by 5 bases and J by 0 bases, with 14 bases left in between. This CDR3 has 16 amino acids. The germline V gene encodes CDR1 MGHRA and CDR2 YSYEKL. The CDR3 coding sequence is TGCGCCAGCAGCTCCACCCCAGAAGTCTCTGGAAACACCATATATTTT. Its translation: CASSSTPEVSGNTIYF.

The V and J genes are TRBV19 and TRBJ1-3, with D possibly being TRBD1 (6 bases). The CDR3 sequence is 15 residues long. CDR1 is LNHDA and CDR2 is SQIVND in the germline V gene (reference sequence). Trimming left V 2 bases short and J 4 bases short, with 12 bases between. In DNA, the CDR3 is TGTGCCAGTAGTATAAACAGGGCGTTGGGAAACACCATATATTTT. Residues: CASSINRALGNTIYF.

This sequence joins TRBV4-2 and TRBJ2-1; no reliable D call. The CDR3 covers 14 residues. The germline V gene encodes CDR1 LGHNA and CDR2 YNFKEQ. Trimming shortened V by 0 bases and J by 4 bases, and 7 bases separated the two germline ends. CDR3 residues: CASSQDRVYNEQFF. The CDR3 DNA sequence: TGTGCCAGCAGCCAAGATAGAGTTTACAATGAGCAGTTCTTC.

CDR3: CASSPDGDQPQHF. In nucleotides, the CDR3 is TGTGCCAGCAGTCCCGACGGGGATCAGCCCCAGCATTTT. The chain couples TRBV12-3 or TRBV12-4 to TRBJ1-5; D unclear. V lost 5 bases, J lost 5 bases, and 10 bases lay in between. The CDR3 is 13 residues long.

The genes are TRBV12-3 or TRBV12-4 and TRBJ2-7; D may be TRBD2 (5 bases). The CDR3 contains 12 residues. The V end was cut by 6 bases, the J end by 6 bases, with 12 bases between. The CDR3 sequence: CASSLSVGEQYF. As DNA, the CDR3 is TGTGCCAGCAGCCTTAGCGTAGGCGAGCAGTACTTC.

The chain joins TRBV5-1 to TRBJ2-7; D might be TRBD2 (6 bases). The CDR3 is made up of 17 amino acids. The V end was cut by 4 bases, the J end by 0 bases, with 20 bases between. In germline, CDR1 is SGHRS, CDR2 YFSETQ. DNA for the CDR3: TGCGCCAGCAGCCCACTGAGCGGGCGGGATTTCTCCTACGAGCAGTACTTC. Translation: CASSPLSGRDFSYEQYF.

The CDR3 DNA is TGTGCCAGCAGCGGAAGTGGACAGGGTACCGGGGAGCTGTTTTTT. Amino acids: CASSGSGQGTGELFF. The genes are TRBV7-3 and TRBJ2-2, with 8 bases matching TRBD1. V shed 5 bases, J shed 5 bases, and the junction held 7 bases outside the gene matches. This CDR3 spans 15 amino acids. The germline V gene encodes CDR1 SGHTA and CDR2 FQGTGA.

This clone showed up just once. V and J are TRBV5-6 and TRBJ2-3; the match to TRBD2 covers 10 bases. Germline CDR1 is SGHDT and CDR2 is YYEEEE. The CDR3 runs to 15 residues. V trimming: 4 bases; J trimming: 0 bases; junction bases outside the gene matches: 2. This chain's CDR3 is CASSILAGSTDTQYF. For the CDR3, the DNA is TGTGCCAGCAGCATACTAGCGGGGAGCACAGATACGCAGTATTTT.

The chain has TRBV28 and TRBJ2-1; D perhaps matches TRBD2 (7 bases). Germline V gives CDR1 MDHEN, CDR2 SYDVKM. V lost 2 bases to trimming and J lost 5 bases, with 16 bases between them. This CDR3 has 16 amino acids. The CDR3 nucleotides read TGTGCCAGCAGTTTAAGGGGGGGGCTGACGGACAATGAGCAGTTCTTC. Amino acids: CASSLRGGLTDNEQFF.

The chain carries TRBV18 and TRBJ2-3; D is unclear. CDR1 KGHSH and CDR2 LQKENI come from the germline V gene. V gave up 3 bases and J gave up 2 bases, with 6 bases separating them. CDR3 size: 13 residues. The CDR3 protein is CASSPPVTDTQYF. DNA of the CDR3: TGTGCCAGCTCACCGCCGGTCACAGATACGCAGTATTTT.

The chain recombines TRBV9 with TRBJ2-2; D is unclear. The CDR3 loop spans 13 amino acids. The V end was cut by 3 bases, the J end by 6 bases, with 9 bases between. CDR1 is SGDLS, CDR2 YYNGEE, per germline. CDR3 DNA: TGTGCCAGCAGCGACAGTGGCGCCGGGGAGCTGTTTTTT. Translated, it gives CASSDSGAGELFF.

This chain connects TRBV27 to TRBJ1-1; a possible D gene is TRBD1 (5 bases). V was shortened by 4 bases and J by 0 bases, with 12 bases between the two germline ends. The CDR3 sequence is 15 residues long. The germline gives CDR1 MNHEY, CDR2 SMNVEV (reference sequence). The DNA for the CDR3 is TGTGCCAGCAGTTCCCGCGGGGGGGTGAACACTGAAGCTTTCTTT. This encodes CASSSRGGVNTEAFF.

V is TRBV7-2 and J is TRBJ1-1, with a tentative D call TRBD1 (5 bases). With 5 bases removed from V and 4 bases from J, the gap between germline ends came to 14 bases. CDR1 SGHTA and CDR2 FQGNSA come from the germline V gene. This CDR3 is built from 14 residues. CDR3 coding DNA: TGTGCCAGCAGCACCTCCACAGGTATCACTGAAGCTTTCTTT. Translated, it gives CASSTSTGITEAFF.

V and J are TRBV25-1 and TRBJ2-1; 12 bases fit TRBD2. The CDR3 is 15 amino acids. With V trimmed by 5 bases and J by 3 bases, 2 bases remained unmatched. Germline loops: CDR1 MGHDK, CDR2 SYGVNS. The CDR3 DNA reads TGTGCCAGCAGTCCGGGACTAGCGGGCTACAATGAGCAGTTCTTC. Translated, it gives CASSPGLAGYNEQFF.